This T cell receptor beta chain came from a study of cytomegalovirus exposure and HLA in healthy donors. Findings and caveats of the study: Published work reported that the classifier diagnosed cytomegalovirus status with high specificity and sensitivity.

Of note for this clone: Its antigen is undetermined.

Germline V CDR1 and CDR2: LGHNA, YSLEER. The trim removed 0 bases at V and 3 bases at J, leaving 9 bases unmatched. This CDR3 spans 18 amino acids. The PCR had 60 Vbeta and 13 Jbeta primers. The table came from immunoSEQ multiplex PCR; TCRdb's copy has only in-frame clones and leaves some out. Of 210,000 or so clones listed, approximately 80% are singletons. This receptor was obtained from a middle-aged woman in good health and CMV-seronegative. The sample was PBMCs. J is TRBJ2-2 and V is TRBV4-3; 8 bases map to TRBD2. The CDR3 sequence: CASSQDFGLAGYTGELFF. DNA for the CDR3: TGCGCCAGCAGCCAAGATTTTGGGCTAGCGGGTTACACCGGGGAGCTGTTTTTT.